The 21 T cell receptor beta chains presented below share a single source sample, sequenced in a study of blood T cells in healthy people across ages. The authors ran a second PCR of 7 to 11 cycles using a sample-barcoded 5' primer and a J-beta primer mix. One entry per CDR3 protein, called by TCRdb with MiXCR from the 5' RACE reads. The data contain approximately 760,000 distinct CDR3 sequences, around 25% of them singletons. The data were also submitted as part of a second study, on T cells of mothers and their children.

Source material: blood. The receptor set was obtained from a boy between 5 and 17 years old in good health.

This clonotype was found a few times. The chain has TRBV29-1 and TRBJ1-1, with D perhaps matching TRBD1 (5 bases). The V end was cut by 6 bases, the J end by 0 bases, with 14 bases between. The CDR3 is 14 residues long. Germline CDR1 is SQVTM and CDR2 is ANQGSEA. The CDR3 reads CSVVQGLMNTEAFF. The CDR3, as DNA: TGCAGCGTCGTGCAGGGACTCATGAACACTGAAGCTTTCTTT.

This clonotype was observed a handful of times. The J gene is TRBJ1-4, the V gene TRBV14; D is ambiguous. Germline CDR1 reads SGHDN; CDR2 reads FVKESK. The CDR3 consists of 15 residues. The germline V and J ends were trimmed by 0 bases and 8 bases, with 13 bases remaining between them. The chain's CDR3 is CASSQDLGLGEKLFF. The CDR3 DNA follows: TGTGCCAGCAGCCAAGATTTAGGGTTGGGGGAAAAACTGTTTTTT. Filled out from reference TRBV14 and TRBJ1-4, the complete variable domain reads EAGVTQFPSHSVIEKGQTVTLRCDPISGHDNLYWYRRVMGKEIKFLLHFVKESKQDESGMPNNRFLAERTGGTYSTLKVQPAELEDSGVYFCASSQDLGLGEKLFFGSGTQLSVL.

V gene TRBV7-9 combines with J gene TRBJ2-5; D remains ambiguous. Germline CDR1 and CDR2: SEHNR and FQNEAQ (reference sequence). Trimming took 2 bases from V and 1 from J, leaving 14 bases between them. The CDR3 runs to 16 residues. The DNA for the CDR3 is TGTGCCAGCAGCTTACCCTACAGCCACGTCCAAGAGACCCAGTACTTC. Protein sequence: CASSLPYSHVQETQYF.

This clonotype has just a few counts. The rearrangement uses TRBV2 and TRBJ1-1; no clear D. Germline CDR1 and CDR2: SNHLY and FYNNEI. CDR3 length equals 10 residues. V was trimmed by 11 bases and J by 5 bases, leaving 9 bases between them. CDR3 protein: CACKGTEAFF. DNA for the CDR3: TGTGCCTGCAAAGGAACTGAAGCTTTCTTT.

The rearrangement links TRBV25-1 to TRBJ2-5; the D gene is possibly TRBD2 (7 bases). Per the germline V gene, CDR1 is MGHDK and CDR2 is SYGVNS. The V gene lost 3 bases and the J gene lost 2 bases, with 13 bases spanning the gap. The CDR3 sequence is 15 residues long. The CDR3 bases are TGTGCCAGCAGTGAGGGGGGGGGCGTTCAAGAGACCCAGTACTTC. Amino acid sequence: CASSEGGGVQETQYF.

This rearrangement joins TRBV24-1 to TRBJ1-1; unclear D gene. The V gene's germline CDR1 is KGHDR and CDR2 SFDVKD. Trimming took 4 bases from V and 5 from J, leaving 10 bases between them. The CDR3 is 13 residues long. The CDR3 DNA reads TGTGCCACCAGTGAAAGCGGACGAACTGAAGCTTTCTTT. Its protein product is CATSESGRTEAFF.

This clonotype has more than one count but fewer than ten. DNA for the CDR3: TGTGCCAGCAGTTTAGTTGCGGGGGAATCCTACGAGCAGTACTTC. Translation: CASSLVAGESYEQYF. This chain links TRBV12-3 or TRBV12-4 with TRBJ2-5, with 7 bases that match TRBD2. The end of the DNA is better explained by TRBJ2-7, so the J call may be wrong. The CDR3 spans 15 residues.

This clonotype was counted only a few times. This chain connects TRBV7-8 to TRBJ1-2, with 11 positions matching TRBD1. CDR1 and CDR2 (germline): SGHVS, FQNEAQ. V trimming: 6 bases; J trimming: 6 bases; junction bases outside the gene matches: 9. The CDR3 runs to 15 residues. CDR3 protein: CASRKRTGGGDGYTF. CDR3 nucleotides: TGTGCCAGCAGGAAAAGGACAGGGGGCGGAGATGGCTACACCTTC.

This clonotype turned up a few times. The chain combines TRBV20-1 with TRBJ2-7, with D perhaps matching TRBD1 (6 bases). Trimming left V 3 bases short and J 4 bases short, with 13 bases between. This CDR3 is 13 amino acids long. Per germline, CDR1 DFQATT and CDR2 SNEGSKA (reference sequence). The CDR3 sequence is CSASSTGRYEQYF. For the CDR3, the DNA is TGCAGTGCTAGCAGTACAGGGAGATACGAGCAGTACTTC.

The chain recombines TRBV6-1 with TRBJ1-2; D is unclear. Trimming pared 2 bases from V and 4 bases from J, leaving 11 bases between. The CDR3 totals 14 residues. Germline V gene lookup returns CDR1 MNHNS and CDR2 SASEGT. The DNA for the CDR3 is TGTGCCAGCAGTGAACCAGCCGTGTCCTATGGCTACACCTTC. It codes for CASSEPAVSYGYTF.

The chain recombines TRBV7-9 with TRBJ2-1; no clear D. Germline CDR1 SEHNR, CDR2 FQNEAQ (reference sequence). The CDR3 spans 14 residues. Between the trimmed V and J ends, which lost 3 bases and 0 bases, there was a span of 6 bases. The CDR3 protein is CASSFASSYNEQFF. CDR3 sequence (DNA): TGTGCCAGCAGCTTCGCCAGCTCCTACAATGAGCAGTTCTTC.

This clonotype was seen a few times. This chain uses TRBV2 with TRBJ2-5; D tentatively fits TRBD1 or TRBD2 (5 bases each). The germline V gene has CDR1 SNHLY and CDR2 FYNNEI. The CDR3 has 13 residues. Trimming removed 11 bases at V and 1 base at J, with 14 bases between. The CDR3 DNA follows: TGTGCCGGTCAAGGGGACGCCCAAGAGACCCAGTACTTC. Its translation is CAGQGDAQETQYF.

This clonotype was observed a few times. J is TRBJ2-7 and V is TRBV29-1, with D perhaps matching TRBD1 (6 bases). The CDR3 loop spans 15 amino acids. V lost 0 bases, J lost 1 base, and 13 bases lay in between. CDR1 is SQVTM and CDR2 is ANQGSEA in the germline V gene. The CDR3 DNA reads TGCAGCGTTGAAGATGATCACAGGGAATCCTACGAGCAGTACTTC. Translation: CSVEDDHRESYEQYF.

This clonotype was seen more than once but under ten times. The chain uses TRBV29-1 and TRBJ2-2; no clear D gene. Between the trimmed V and J ends, which lost 6 bases and 8 bases, there was a span of 10 bases. Per germline, CDR1 SQVTM and CDR2 ANQGSEA. The CDR3 contains 11 residues. CDR3 nucleotides: TGCAGCGTCTATTTCGAGGGGGAGCTGTTTTTT. It specifies CSVYFEGELFF.

This clonotype was detected only a few times. The J gene is TRBJ2-5, the V gene TRBV12-3 or TRBV12-4; D unclear. The J call could be wrong; TRBJ2-1 is a better fit for the DNA end. This CDR3 has 17 residues. The CDR3 nucleotides are TGTGCCAGCAGCCCCTTCTATTCCGGTTTTAATGGTTACGAGCAGTTCTTC. This codes for CASSPFYSGFNGYEQFF.

The rearrangement links TRBV7-9 to TRBJ2-7; D unresolved. The CDR3 consists of 15 residues. Germline V lookup: CDR1 SEHNR, CDR2 FQNEAQ (reference sequence). Trimming removed 3 bases from V and 1 base from J, with 13 bases in between. DNA for the CDR3: TGTGCCAGCAGCTTTGTGGCAGACCCTTCCTACGAGCAGTACTTC. Its translation is CASSFVADPSYEQYF. Full variable domain (rest looked up from reference TRBV7-9 and TRBJ2-7): DTGVSQNPRHKITKRGQNVTFRCDPISEHNRLYWYRQTLGQGPEFLTYFQNEAQLEKSRLLSDRFSAERPKGSFSTLEIQRTEQGDSAMYLCASSFVADPSYEQYFGPGTRLTVT.

The chain uses TRBV9 and TRBJ1-6; D unresolved. This CDR3 has 14 amino acids. V was shortened by 0 bases and J by 9 bases, with 10 bases between the two germline ends. Germline assignment: CDR1 SGDLS and CDR2 YYNGEE. The CDR3 sequence is CASSVEVGVSPLHF. The CDR3 DNA is TGTGCCAGCAGCGTAGAGGTTGGAGTTTCACCCCTCCACTTT. The whole variable domain, remainder taken from reference TRBV9 and TRBJ1-6, is DSGVTQTPKHLITATGQRVTLRCSPRSGDLSVYWYQQSLDQGLQFLIQYYNGEERAKGNILERFSAQQFPDLHSELNLSSLELGDSALYFCASSVEVGVSPLHFGNGTRLTVT.

This chain uses TRBV5-1 with TRBJ2-1, with 10 bases that match TRBD1. V trimming: 1 base; J trimming: 6 bases; junction bases outside the gene matches: 7. Germline values: CDR1 SGHRS, CDR2 YFSETQ. This CDR3 spans 16 amino acids. In DNA form, the CDR3 reads TGCGCCAGCAGCTTGCCGGGACAGGGGAGCTGCAATGAGCAGTTCTTC. Its translation is CASSLPGQGSCNEQFF.

This sequence joins TRBV7-3 and TRBJ2-6, with a tentative D call TRBD2 (5 bases). The CDR3 is made up of 13 amino acids. Germline assignment: CDR1 SGHTA and CDR2 FQGTGA. V shed 6 bases and J shed 10 bases, with 13 bases lying between them. This chain's CDR3 is CASRSPGENVLTF. CDR3 in DNA: TGTGCCAGCAGGTCCCCCGGGGAGAACGTCCTGACTTTC.

The genes are TRBV7-9 and TRBJ1-6, with D possibly being TRBD1 (5 bases). CDR1 is SEHNR and CDR2 is FQNEAQ in the germline V gene (reference sequence). This CDR3 has 15 residues. Trimming pared 5 bases from V and 6 bases from J, leaving 14 bases between. DNA of the CDR3: TGTGCCAGCAGCCACGGGGACGGTATTAATTCACCCCTCCACTTT. It codes for CASSHGDGINSPLHF.

The chain is built from TRBV20-1 and TRBJ2-5, with D perhaps matching TRBD2 (10 bases). Germline V gives CDR1 DFQATT, CDR2 SNEGSKA (reference sequence). The CDR3 spans 16 residues. V lost 6 bases, J lost 4 bases, and 24 bases lay in between. The CDR3 region has the DNA TGCAGTGCCGAAGGGACAGGGCTAGCGGGGGTAGAGACCCAGTACTTC. Its translation is CSAEGTGLAGVETQYF.